This paragraph reports one TCR beta chain. Its target is not known. Mismatch with germline at one junction end may stem from a read error. This sample was included in a study of cytomegalovirus exposure and HLA in healthy donors. Amplification used 60 Vbeta primers and 13 Jbeta primers. Profiled with immunoSEQ multiplex PCR; TCRdb holds only in-frame clones, not every one. The table lists some 180,000 clones, more than 75% of them singletons. Study conclusions and caveats: It was reported that TCR beta sequences correctly inferred the HLA-A and HLA-B alleles for most subjects. Using a false discovery rate of 0.05, a later analysis showed that about 16,000 TCR beta sequences were associated with HLA alleles. Later analysis identified a missense DCLRE1C variant that was linked to TCR beta V- and J-gene trimming.

The source of this sequence is a man younger than 40 in good health and CMV-seropositive. Sequencing was done on a sample of PBMCs.

The CDR3 DNA reads as TGTGCCAGCAGTTTAGCGGCCGACTACACAGATACGCAGTATTTT. The encoded protein is CASSLAADYTDTQYF. The genes are TRBV7-9 and TRBJ2-3; perhaps TRBD2 as D (6 bases). Germline V gene data show CDR1 as SEHNR and CDR2 as FQNEAQ (reference sequence). The CDR3 has 15 amino acids.